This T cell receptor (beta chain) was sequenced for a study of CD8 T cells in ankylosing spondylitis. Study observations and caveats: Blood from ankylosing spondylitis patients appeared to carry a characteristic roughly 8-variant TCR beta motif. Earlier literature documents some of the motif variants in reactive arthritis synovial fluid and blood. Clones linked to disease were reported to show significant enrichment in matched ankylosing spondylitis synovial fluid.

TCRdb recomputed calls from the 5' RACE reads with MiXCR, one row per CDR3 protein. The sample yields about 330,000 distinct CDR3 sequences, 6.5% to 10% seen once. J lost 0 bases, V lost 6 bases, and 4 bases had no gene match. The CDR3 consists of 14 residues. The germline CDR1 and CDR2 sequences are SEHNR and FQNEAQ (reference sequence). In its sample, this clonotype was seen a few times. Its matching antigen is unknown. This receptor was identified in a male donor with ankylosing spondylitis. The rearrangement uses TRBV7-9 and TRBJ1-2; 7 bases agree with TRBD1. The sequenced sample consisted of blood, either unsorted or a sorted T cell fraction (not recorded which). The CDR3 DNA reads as TGTGCCAGCAGTCGACAGGGACCTAACTATGGCTACACCTTC. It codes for CASSRQGPNYGYTF.